A single sample is the source of the 20 T cell receptor beta chains below, sequenced in a study of shared clonotypes between healthy human individuals. Here immunoSEQ multiplex PCR was the method, and the copy in TCRdb shows in-frame clones only, minus some. Among fewer than 150,000 clones listed, about 70% were seen once. Sequencing was done on a sample of memory CD8+ T cells sorted from blood. Subset denoted: CD45RO+ cells pooled with CCR7-negative TemRA cells. The receptors here all came from a young woman in good health.

The chain uses TRBV4-2 and TRBJ2-6; possibly TRBD2 for D (5 bases). V was cut by 3 bases and J by 1 base, with 10 bases left in between. The V gene's germline CDR1 is LGHNA and CDR2 YNFKEQ. The CDR3 contains 16 residues. The CDR3 protein is CASSQEDSSGANVLTF. CDR3 sequence (DNA): TGTGCCAGCAGCCAGGAGGATAGTTCTGGGGCCAACGTCCTGACTTTC.

This clone was detected only once. The chain uses TRBV7-9 and TRBJ2-5; unclear D gene. CDR3 length: 12 amino acids. Between the trimmed V and J ends, which lost 5 bases and 5 bases, there was a span of 9 bases. CDR1 is SEHNR and CDR2 is FQNEAQ in the germline V gene (reference sequence). The CDR3: CASSLRMETQYF. The DNA for the CDR3 is TGTGCCAGCAGCCTGAGGATGGAGACCCAGTACTTC.

Only a few counts were recorded for this clone. The conserved final phenylalanine or tryptophan is absent from the CDR3, which likely points to a read error. No DNA is shown, since the ends of the CDR3 on it are uncertain; the CDR3 is the one TCRdb lists. V is TRBV20-1 and J is TRBJ1-1; the DNA was not used to check the table's D call, TRBD1. Per the germline V gene, CDR1 is DFQATT and CDR2 is SNEGSKA (reference sequence). The CDR3 totals 9 residues, both ends included. CDR3 sequence: CSARIQPYV.

The chain carries TRBV6-5 and TRBJ2-7, with D uncertain. The germline CDR1 and CDR2 sequences are MNHEY and SVGAGI. Between the trimmed V and J ends, which lost 0 bases and 2 bases, there was a span of 8 bases. The CDR3 extends over 14 amino acids. The CDR3: CASSYSGEPYEQYF. For the CDR3, the DNA is TGTGCCAGCAGTTACTCTGGGGAACCCTACGAGCAGTACTTC.

This chain uses TRBV29-1 with TRBJ1-1; perhaps TRBD1 as D (6 bases). This CDR3 contains 14 residues. V shed 1 base and J shed 1 base, with 10 bases lying between them. The V gene's germline CDR1 is SQVTM and CDR2 ANQGSEA. CDR3 in amino acids: CSVEAGHWNTEAFF. CDR3 bases: TGCAGCGTTGAAGCGGGACACTGGAACACTGAAGCTTTCTTT.

The V and J genes are TRBV5-5 and TRBJ2-1, with D perhaps matching TRBD1 (6 bases). CDR3 length equals 16 residues. Trimming removed 6 bases from V and 0 bases from J, with 16 bases in between. CDR1 SGHKS and CDR2 YYEKEE come from the germline V gene (reference sequence). DNA for the CDR3: TGTGCCAGCACCGAAACCCGGGACATCTCCTACAATGAGCAGTTCTTC. Its protein product is CASTETRDISYNEQFF.

The rearrangement uses TRBV5-1 and TRBJ2-2; either TRBD1 or TRBD2 may fit D (5 bases each). Trimming pared 4 bases from V and 2 bases from J, leaving 24 bases between. Looked up from germline, CDR1 is SGHRS and CDR2 is YFSETQ. The CDR3 loop spans 19 amino acids. CDR3 in amino acids: CASSGTAGSYPVNTGELFF. The CDR3 DNA sequence: TGCGCCAGCAGCGGGACGGCCGGGTCCTACCCGGTAAACACCGGGGAGCTGTTTTTT.

This clone was observed many times. V usage is TRBV11-1 and J usage is TRBJ2-7, with 9 bases that match TRBD2. CDR3 size: 15 residues. Looked up from germline, CDR1 is SGHAT and CDR2 is FQDESV (reference sequence). Unmatched junction bases numbered 6, after V lost 6 bases and J lost 0 bases. The CDR3 sequence is CASSVSGSPSYEQYF. The CDR3 DNA reads TGTGCCAGCAGTGTTAGCGGGAGCCCCTCCTACGAGCAGTACTTC.

CDR3 nucleotides: TGTGCCAGCAGTTTAGAAAACAATCAGCCCCAGCATTTT. Translating it yields CASSLENNQPQHF. The chain couples TRBV28 to TRBJ1-5; D gene uncertain. The CDR3 totals 13 residues. The germline V gene has CDR1 MDHEN and CDR2 SYDVKM. Trimming cost V 2 bases and J 3 bases, with 5 bases left between them.

This chain connects TRBV5-4 to TRBJ2-7; 9 bases map to TRBD2. Germline V gene sequence: CDR1 SGHNT, CDR2 YYREEE (reference sequence). CDR3 length: 17 residues. The trim removed 0 bases at V and 2 bases at J, leaving 9 bases unmatched. CDR3 protein: CASSLAASGNPPYEQYF. Written as DNA, the CDR3 is TGTGCCAGCAGCTTGGCGGCTAGCGGGAATCCTCCCTACGAGCAGTACTTC.

This chain connects TRBV7-9 to TRBJ1-1; TRBD1 matches at 8 bases. J lost 11 bases, V lost 5 bases, and 13 bases had no gene match. This CDR3 comprises 14 residues. Germline assignment: CDR1 SEHNR and CDR2 FQNEAQ (reference sequence). This chain's CDR3 is CASSQPGDRQWAFF. CDR3 in DNA: TGTGCCAGCAGCCAACCCGGGGACAGGCAGTGGGCTTTCTTT.

V and J are TRBV7-6 and TRBJ2-7, with D possibly being TRBD1 (6 bases). V was pared by 5 bases and J by 5 bases, with 13 bases between. Germline lookup yields CDR1 SGHVS and CDR2 FNYEAQ. CDR3 length: 13 amino acids. As DNA, the CDR3 is TGTGCCAGCAGCACACGGACAGTCGACGAGCAGTACTTC. Translation gives CASSTRTVDEQYF. Drawing the rest from reference TRBV7-6 and TRBJ2-7, the complete variable domain is GAGVSQSPRYKVTKRGQDVALRCDPISGHVSLYWYRQALGQGPEFLTYFNYEAQQDKSGLPNDRFSAERPEGSISTLTIQRTEQRDSAMYRCASSTRTVDEQYFGPGTRLTVT.

The chain combines TRBV27 with TRBJ2-3, with TRBD2 identical over 13 bases. The CDR3 has 17 residues. After removal of 5 bases from V and 1 base from J, the junction contained 6 bases not matched to a gene. Per germline, CDR1 MNHEY and CDR2 SMNVEV (reference sequence). In DNA, the CDR3 is TGTGCCAGCAGTCCGGGACTAGCGGGATTCGGCACAGATACGCAGTATTTT. Translated, it gives CASSPGLAGFGTDTQYF.

The rearrangement uses TRBV13 and TRBJ2-1, with TRBD2 identical over 8 bases. Trimming at V came to 5 bases and at J to 8 bases, leaving 11 bases not matched to a gene. The CDR3 spans 15 residues. Germline assignment: CDR1 PRHDT and CDR2 FYEKMQ (reference sequence). The CDR3 here is CASSRGTRSLYEQFF. In DNA, the CDR3 is TGTGCCAGCAGCCGCGGGACTAGGTCTTTATATGAGCAGTTCTTC.

The chain employs TRBV27 and TRBJ2-5; 9 bases are a match to TRBD2. CDR1 and CDR2 from the germline V gene are MNHEY and SMNVEV (reference sequence). The junction had 6 bases not matched to a gene; V was cut back by 5 bases and J by 2 bases. The CDR3 runs 15 residues. The CDR3 bases are TGTGCCAGCAGTCCCCGACTAGCGGCACAAGAGACCCAGTACTTC. Translating it yields CASSPRLAAQETQYF.

The gene calls are TRBV9 and TRBJ2-5; no clear D gene. The J call may be wrong; the DNA end is better matched by TRBJ2-7. CDR1 SGDLS and CDR2 YYNGEE come from the germline V gene. The CDR3 is 14 amino acids. The CDR3 is CASSVGRSSDEQYF. As DNA, the CDR3 is TGTGCCAGCAGCGTAGGCCGCTCTTCGGACGAGCAGTACTTC.

This chain connects TRBV6-5 to TRBJ2-5; the match to TRBD2 covers 7 bases. The DNA end is a closer match to TRBJ2-7, so the J assignment may be wrong. Germline assignment: CDR1 MNHEY and CDR2 SVGAGI. The CDR3 covers 15 residues. DNA of the CDR3: TGTGCCAGCAGTTACTCACGAGGGAGGGCCGACGAGCAGTACTTC. It specifies CASSYSRGRADEQYF.

The chain employs TRBV6-5 and TRBJ2-7; D perhaps matches TRBD1 (5 bases). Germline assignment: CDR1 MNHEY and CDR2 SVGAGI. The CDR3 extends over 14 amino acids. V gave up 5 bases and J gave up 6 bases, with 17 bases separating them. In nucleotides, the CDR3 is TGTGCCAGCAGTCCCGGGCAGGGTGGACGCGAGCAGTACTTC. It codes for CASSPGQGGREQYF.

This chain joins TRBV29-1 and TRBJ1-1; D is undetermined. The V end lost 7 bases, the J end lost 3 bases, and 15 bases lay between the germline ends. Germline CDR1 reads SQVTM; CDR2 reads ANQGSEA. The CDR3 runs to 13 residues. The CDR3 nucleotides read TGCAGCGCCGTCTACGAACGCGACACTGAAGCTTTCTTT. Protein sequence: CSAVYERDTEAFF.

V usage is TRBV6-1 and J usage is TRBJ2-3, with 10 bases lining up with TRBD2. V shed 9 bases and J 1 base; nucleotides not matched to a gene: 4. Germline loops: CDR1 MNHNS, CDR2 SASEGT. The CDR3 spans 14 residues. The CDR3 DNA follows: TGTGCCAGTGGAGGACTAGCGGGCACAGATACGCAGTATTTT. This encodes CASGGLAGTDTQYF.